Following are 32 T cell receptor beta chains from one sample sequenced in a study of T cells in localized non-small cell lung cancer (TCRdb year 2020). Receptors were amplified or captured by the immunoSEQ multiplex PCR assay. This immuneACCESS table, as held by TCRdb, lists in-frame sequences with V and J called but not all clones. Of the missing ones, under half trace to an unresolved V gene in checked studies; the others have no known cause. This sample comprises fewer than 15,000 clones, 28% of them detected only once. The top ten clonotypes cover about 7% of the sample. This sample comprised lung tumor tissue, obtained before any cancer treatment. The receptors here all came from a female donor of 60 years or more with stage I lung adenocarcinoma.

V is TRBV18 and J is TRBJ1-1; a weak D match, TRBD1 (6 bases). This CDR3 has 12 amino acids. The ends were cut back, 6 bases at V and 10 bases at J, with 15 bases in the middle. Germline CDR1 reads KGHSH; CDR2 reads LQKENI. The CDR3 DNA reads TGTGCCAGCTCGCTTCCGGGGGGGCGAGCTTTCTTT. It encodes CASSLPGGRAFF.

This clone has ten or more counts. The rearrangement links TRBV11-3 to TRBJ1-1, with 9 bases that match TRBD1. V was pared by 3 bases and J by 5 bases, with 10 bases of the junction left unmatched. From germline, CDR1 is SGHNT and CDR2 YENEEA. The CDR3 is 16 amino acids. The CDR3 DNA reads TGTGCCAGCAGCTTTGGGACAGGGATTCTTAAGACTGAAGCTTTCTTT. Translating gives CASSFGTGILKTEAFF.

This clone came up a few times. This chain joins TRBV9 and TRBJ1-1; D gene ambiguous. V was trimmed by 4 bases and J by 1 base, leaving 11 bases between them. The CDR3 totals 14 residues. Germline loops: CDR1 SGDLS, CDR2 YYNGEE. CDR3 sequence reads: CASSYLSGNTEAFF. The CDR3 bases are TGTGCCAGCAGCTACCTCTCTGGGAACACTGAAGCTTTCTTT.

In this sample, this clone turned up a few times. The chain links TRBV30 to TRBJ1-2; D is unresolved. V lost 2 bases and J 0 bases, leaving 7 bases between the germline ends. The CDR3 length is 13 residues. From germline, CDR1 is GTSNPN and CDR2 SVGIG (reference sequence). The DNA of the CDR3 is TGTGCCTGGAGTCGGGGAGCTAACTATGGCTACACCTTC. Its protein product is CAWSRGANYGYTF.

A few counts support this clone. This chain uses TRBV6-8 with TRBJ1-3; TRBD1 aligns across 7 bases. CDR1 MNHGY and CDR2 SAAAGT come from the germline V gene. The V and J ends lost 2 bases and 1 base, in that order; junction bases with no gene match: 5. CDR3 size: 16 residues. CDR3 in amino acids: CASSYGVRGSGNTIYF. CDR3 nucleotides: TGTGCCAGCAGTTACGGGGTCAGGGGGTCTGGAAACACCATATATTTT.

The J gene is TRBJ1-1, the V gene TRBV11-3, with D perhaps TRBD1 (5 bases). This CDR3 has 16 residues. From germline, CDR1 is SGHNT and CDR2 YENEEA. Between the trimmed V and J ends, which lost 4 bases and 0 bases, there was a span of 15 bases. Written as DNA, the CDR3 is TGTGCCAGCAGCTCCCGGGGGATGACCTTGAACACTGAAGCTTTCTTT. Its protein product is CASSSRGMTLNTEAFF.

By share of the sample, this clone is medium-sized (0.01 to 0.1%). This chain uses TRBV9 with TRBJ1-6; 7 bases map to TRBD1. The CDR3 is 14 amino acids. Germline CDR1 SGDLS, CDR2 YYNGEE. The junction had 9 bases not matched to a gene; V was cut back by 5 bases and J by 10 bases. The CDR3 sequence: CASRIQGNLSPLHF. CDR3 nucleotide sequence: TGTGCCAGCAGAATACAGGGGAACCTATCACCCCTCCACTTT. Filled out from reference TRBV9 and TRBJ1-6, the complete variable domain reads DSGVTQTPKHLITATGQRVTLRCSPRSGDLSVYWYQQSLDQGLQFLIQYYNGEERAKGNILERFSAQQFPDLHSELNLSSLELGDSALYFCASRIQGNLSPLHFGNGTRLTVT.

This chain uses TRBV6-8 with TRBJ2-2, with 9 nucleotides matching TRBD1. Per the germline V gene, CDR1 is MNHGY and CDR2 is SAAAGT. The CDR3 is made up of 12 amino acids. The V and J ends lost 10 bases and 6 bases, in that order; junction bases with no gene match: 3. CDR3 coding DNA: TGTGCCACCTGGACAGGGGCCGGGGAGCTGTTTTTT. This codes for CATWTGAGELFF.

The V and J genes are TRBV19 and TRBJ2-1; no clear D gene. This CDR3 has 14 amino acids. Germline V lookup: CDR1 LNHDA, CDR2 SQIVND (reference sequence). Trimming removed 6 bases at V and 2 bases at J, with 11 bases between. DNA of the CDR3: TGTGCCAGTAGCCCGATAGGGCCCTACAATGAGCAGTTCTTC. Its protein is CASSPIGPYNEQFF.

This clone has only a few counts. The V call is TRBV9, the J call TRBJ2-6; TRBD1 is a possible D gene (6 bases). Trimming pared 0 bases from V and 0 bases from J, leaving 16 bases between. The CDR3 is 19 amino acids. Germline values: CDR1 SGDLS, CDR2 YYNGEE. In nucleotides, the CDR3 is TGTGCCAGCAGCGTAGCGTCTCGGGACACCCACTCTGGGGCCAACGTCCTGACTTTC. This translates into CASSVASRDTHSGANVLTF.

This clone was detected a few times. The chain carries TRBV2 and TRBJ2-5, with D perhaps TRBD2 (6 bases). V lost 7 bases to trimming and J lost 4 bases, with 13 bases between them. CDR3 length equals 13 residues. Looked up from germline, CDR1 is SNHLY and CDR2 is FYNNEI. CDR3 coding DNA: TGTGCCAGCACGAGGGAGGTTTTAGAGACCCAGTACTTC. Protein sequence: CASTREVLETQYF.

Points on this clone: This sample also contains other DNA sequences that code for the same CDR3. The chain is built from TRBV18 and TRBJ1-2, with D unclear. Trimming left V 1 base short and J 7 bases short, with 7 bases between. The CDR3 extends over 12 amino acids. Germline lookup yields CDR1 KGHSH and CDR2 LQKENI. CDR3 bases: TGTGCCAGCTCACCACTTGAGGGTGGCTACACCTTC. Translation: CASSPLEGGYTF. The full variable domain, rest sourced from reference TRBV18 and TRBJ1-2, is NAGVMQNPRHLVRRRGQEARLRCSPMKGHSHVYWYRQLPEEGLKFMVYLQKENIIDESGMPKERFSAEFPKEGPSILRIQQVVRGDSAAYFCASSPLEGGYTFGSGTRLTVV.

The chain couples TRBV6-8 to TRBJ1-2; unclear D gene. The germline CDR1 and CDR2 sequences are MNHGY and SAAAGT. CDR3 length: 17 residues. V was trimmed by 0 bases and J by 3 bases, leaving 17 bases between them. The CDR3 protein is CASSYSRAATWDYGYTF. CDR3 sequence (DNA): TGTGCCAGCAGTTACTCGAGGGCCGCTACGTGGGACTATGGCTACACCTTC.

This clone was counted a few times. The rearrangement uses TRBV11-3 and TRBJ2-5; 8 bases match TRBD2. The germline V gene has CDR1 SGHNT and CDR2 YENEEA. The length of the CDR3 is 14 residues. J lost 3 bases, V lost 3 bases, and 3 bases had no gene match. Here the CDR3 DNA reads TGTGCCAGCAGCTTTCCGGGACTAGAAGAGACCCAGTACTTC. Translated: CASSFPGLEETQYF.

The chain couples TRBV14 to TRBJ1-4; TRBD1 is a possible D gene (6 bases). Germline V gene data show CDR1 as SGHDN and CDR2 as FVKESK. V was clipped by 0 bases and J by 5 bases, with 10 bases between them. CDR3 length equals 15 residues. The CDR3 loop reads CASSQDMGANEKLFF. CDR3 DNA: TGTGCCAGCAGCCAAGACATGGGGGCGAATGAAAAACTGTTTTTT.

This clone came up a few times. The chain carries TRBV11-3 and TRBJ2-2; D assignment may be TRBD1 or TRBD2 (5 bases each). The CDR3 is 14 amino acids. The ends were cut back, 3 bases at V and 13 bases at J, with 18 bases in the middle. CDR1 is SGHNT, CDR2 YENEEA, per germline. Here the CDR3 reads CASSLFDGTRVLFF. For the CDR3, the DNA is TGTGCCAGCAGCTTGTTTGATGGGACCAGGGTGCTGTTTTTT.

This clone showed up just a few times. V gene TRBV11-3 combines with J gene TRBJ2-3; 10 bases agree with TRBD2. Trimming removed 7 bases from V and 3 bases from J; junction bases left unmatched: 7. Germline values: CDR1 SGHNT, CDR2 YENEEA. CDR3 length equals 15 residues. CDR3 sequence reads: CASTVSGGATDTQYF. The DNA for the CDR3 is TGTGCCAGCACCGTAAGCGGGGGGGCTACAGATACGCAGTATTTT.

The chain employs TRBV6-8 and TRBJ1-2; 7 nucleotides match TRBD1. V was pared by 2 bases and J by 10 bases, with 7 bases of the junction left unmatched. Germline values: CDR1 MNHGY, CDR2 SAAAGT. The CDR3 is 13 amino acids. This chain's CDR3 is CASSYPPTGIYTF. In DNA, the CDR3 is TGTGCCAGCAGTTACCCCCCGACAGGGATCTACACCTTC.

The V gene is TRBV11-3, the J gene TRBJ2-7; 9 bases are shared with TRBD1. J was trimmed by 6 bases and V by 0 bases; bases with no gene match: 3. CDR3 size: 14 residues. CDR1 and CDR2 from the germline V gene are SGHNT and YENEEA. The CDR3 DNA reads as TGTGCCAGCAGCTTAGATAACAGGGGGCGCGAGCAGTACTTC. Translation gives CASSLDNRGREQYF.

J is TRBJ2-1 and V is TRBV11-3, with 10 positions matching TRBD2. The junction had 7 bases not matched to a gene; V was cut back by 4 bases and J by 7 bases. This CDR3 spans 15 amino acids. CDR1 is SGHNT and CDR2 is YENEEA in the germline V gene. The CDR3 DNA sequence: TGTGCCAGCAGCTCCCTAGCGGGGGCGGGGAATGAGCAGTTCTTC. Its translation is CASSSLAGAGNEQFF.

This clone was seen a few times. The CDR3 nucleotides are TGCGCCAGCAGCCAGTCCCGGGACCTAAAAGATACGCAGTATTTT. Protein sequence: CASSQSRDLKDTQYF. This sequence joins TRBV4-1 and TRBJ2-3; D assignment may be TRBD1 or TRBD2 (5 bases each). V lost 3 bases and J 5 bases, leaving 15 bases between the germline ends. The CDR3 is made up of 15 amino acids. Germline V gene sequence: CDR1 MGHRA, CDR2 YSYEKL.

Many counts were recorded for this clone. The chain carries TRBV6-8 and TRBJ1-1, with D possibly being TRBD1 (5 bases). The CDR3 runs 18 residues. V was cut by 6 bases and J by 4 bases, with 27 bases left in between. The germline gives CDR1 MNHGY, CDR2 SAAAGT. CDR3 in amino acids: CASRGLSGAAGRGTEAFF. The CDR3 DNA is TGTGCCAGCAGGGGGCTGAGTGGGGCCGCCGGGCGGGGCACTGAAGCTTTCTTT.

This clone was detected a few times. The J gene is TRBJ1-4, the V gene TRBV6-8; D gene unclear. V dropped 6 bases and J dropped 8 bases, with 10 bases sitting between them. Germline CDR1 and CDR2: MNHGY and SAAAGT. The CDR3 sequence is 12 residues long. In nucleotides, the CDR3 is TGTGCCAGCAGAACTCGAGGGGAAAAACTGTTTTTT. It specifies CASRTRGEKLFF.

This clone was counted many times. The CDR3 sequence: CASSDHSRARSQPQHF. CDR3 nucleotide sequence: TGTGCCAGCAGTGACCACTCTAGGGCTCGGAGTCAGCCCCAGCATTTT. The chain carries TRBV6-8 and TRBJ1-5; D is uncertain. CDR1 MNHGY and CDR2 SAAAGT come from the germline V gene. This CDR3 is built from 16 residues. Trimming shortened V by 5 bases and J by 6 bases, and 20 bases separated the two germline ends.

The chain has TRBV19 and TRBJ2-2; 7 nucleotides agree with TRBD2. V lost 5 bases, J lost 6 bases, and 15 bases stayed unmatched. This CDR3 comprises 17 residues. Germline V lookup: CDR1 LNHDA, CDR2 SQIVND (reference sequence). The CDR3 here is CASSLLGGGVNAGELFF. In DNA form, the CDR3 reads TGTGCCAGTAGTCTCCTCGGGGGAGGGGTTAACGCCGGGGAGCTGTTTTTT.

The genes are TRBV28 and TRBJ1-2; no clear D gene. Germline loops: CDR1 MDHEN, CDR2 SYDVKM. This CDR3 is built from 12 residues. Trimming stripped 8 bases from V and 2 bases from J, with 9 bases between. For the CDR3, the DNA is TGTGCCAGCGGAAGGAGGAACTATGGCTACACCTTC. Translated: CASGRRNYGYTF.

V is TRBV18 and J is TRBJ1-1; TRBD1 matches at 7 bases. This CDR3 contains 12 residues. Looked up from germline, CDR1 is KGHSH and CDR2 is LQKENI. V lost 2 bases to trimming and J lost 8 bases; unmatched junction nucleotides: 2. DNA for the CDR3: TGTGCCAGCTCACCATCGACAGGGGAAGCTTTCTTT. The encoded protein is CASSPSTGEAFF.

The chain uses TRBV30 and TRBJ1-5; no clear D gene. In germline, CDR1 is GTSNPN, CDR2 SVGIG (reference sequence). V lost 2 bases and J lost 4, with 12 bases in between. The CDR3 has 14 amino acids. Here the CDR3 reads CAWSRGRGNQPQHF. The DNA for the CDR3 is TGTGCCTGGAGTCGAGGTAGAGGTAATCAGCCCCAGCATTTT.

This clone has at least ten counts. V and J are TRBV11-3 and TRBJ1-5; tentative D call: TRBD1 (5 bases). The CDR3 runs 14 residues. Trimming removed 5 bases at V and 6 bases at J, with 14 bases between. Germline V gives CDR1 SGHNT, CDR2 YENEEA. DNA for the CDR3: TGTGCCAGCAGCGTTACAGGCCTTGGTCAGCCCCAGCATTTT. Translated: CASSVTGLGQPQHF.

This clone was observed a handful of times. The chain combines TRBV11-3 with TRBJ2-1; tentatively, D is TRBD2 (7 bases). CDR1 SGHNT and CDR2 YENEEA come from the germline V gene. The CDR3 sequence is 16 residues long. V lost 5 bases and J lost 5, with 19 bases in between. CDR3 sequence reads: CASSPTRGGRHNEQFF. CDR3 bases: TGTGCCAGCAGCCCGACTAGGGGGGGGAGGCACAATGAGCAGTTCTTC.

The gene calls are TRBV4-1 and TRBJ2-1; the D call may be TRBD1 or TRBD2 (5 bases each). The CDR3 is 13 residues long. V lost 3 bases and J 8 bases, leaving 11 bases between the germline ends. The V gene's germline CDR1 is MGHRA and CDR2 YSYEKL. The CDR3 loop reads CASSQGTPDEQFF. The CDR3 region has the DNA TGCGCCAGCAGCCAGGGGACCCCCGATGAGCAGTTCTTC.

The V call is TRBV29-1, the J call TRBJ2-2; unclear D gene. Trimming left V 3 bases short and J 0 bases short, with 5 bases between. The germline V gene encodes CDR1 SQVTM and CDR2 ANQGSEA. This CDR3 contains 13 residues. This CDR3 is CSVDSANTGELFF. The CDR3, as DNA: TGCAGCGTTGACAGCGCGAACACCGGGGAGCTGTTTTTT.